Listed here are 5 T cell receptor beta chains from one sample, sequenced in a study of shared clonotypes between healthy human individuals. TCRdb's copy holds only in-frame clones and misses some; the assay was immunoSEQ multiplex PCR. The sample contains around 2.5 million clones, 80% to 95% of which appear only once. Sequenced input: naive CD4+ T cells from PBMCs. The sample's subset: CD45RA+ positively selected. The receptors here all came from a man aged 18 to 29 in good health. Some clones in this sample may be carry-over from other donors' samples.

The chain employs TRBV2 and TRBJ2-7, with a weak D call TRBD1 (5 bases). CDR3 size: 14 residues. Trimming removed 4 bases from V and 0 bases from J, with 10 bases in between. CDR1 is SNHLY, CDR2 FYNNEI, per germline. CDR3 in amino acids: CASSGETVSYEQYF. CDR3 sequence (DNA): TGTGCCAGCAGTGGAGAGACAGTCTCCTACGAGCAGTACTTC.

This chain links TRBV5-1 with TRBJ1-2, with 8 bases that match TRBD1. The CDR3 length is 13 residues. Germline CDR1 reads SGHRS; CDR2 reads YFSETQ. V lost 2 bases to trimming and J lost 7 bases; unmatched junction nucleotides: 4. The DNA for the CDR3 is TGCGCCAGCAGCTTTCGAGACAGGGGTGGCTACACCTTC. Protein: CASSFRDRGGYTF.

A single count supports this clone. This chain connects TRBV28 to TRBJ2-7; the D gene could be TRBD1 or TRBD2 (5 bases each). Germline V gives CDR1 MDHEN, CDR2 SYDVKM. V was clipped by 3 bases and J by 6 bases, with 18 bases between them. This CDR3 has 15 amino acids. The CDR3 bases are TGTGCCAGCAGTTTTAGGACATCTAGTGGGGGCGAGCAGTACTTC. It yields the protein CASSFRTSSGGEQYF.

This chain links TRBV10-3 with TRBJ1-1; TRBD1 agrees at 9 bases. The trim removed 9 bases at V and 4 bases at J, leaving 15 bases unmatched. This CDR3 has 16 residues. The germline gives CDR1 ENHRY, CDR2 SYGVKD. DNA of the CDR3: TGTGCCATATCCTTCGGACAGGGGCTCCGGGGCACTGAAGCTTTCTTT. Amino acids: CAISFGQGLRGTEAFF.

The V and J genes are TRBV7-2 and TRBJ2-1; 8 nucleotides align to TRBD2. This CDR3 is 14 amino acids long. Germline lookup yields CDR1 SGHTA and CDR2 FQGNSA. V gave up 6 bases and J gave up 4 bases; unmatched junction bases: 5. The CDR3 nucleotides read TGTGCCAGCAGGATAGCGGGAAATTACAATGAGCAGTTCTTC. It encodes CASRIAGNYNEQFF. The full variable domain, completed using reference TRBV7-2 and TRBJ2-1, is GAGVSQSPSNKVTEKGKDVELRCDPISGHTALYWYRQSLGQGLEFLIYFQGNSAPDKSGLPSDRFSAERTGGSVSTLTIQRTQQEDSAVYLCASRIAGNYNEQFFGPGTRLTVL.